These T cell receptor beta chains were read from a single sample in a study of molecular identifiers for immune sequencing clone quantification. A single record per CDR3 protein comes from TCRdb applying MiXCR to the PCR reads. Of about half a million distinct CDR3 sequences listed, roughly 23% are singletons. Sequencing used naive CD8+ T cells from blood, with Jurkat cell RNA spiked in. The receptor source for this set is a human donor in good health. Some libraries in this study had Jurkat cell RNA spiked in. Both conserved end residues are part of each CDR3. The D gene is left open where the match is weak. Some rows have no size entry. The others give once, few or many, or a class for an expanded clone.

>TRBJ1-2|NA|TRBV20-1|NA
CSAQGLGSYGYTF
TGCAGTGCTCAGGGGTTAGGAAGCTATGGCTACACCTTC
>TRBJ1-6|NA|TRBV25-1|NA
CASTGSGGTLYNSPLHF
TGTGCCAGCACGGGCTCGGGCGGGACCCTCTATAATTCACCCCTCCACTTT
>TRBJ2-7|TRBD2|TRBV6-5|many
CASSYPASGGAYEQYF
TGTGCCAGCAGTTATCCGGCTAGCGGGGGTGCCTACGAGCAGTACTTC
>TRBJ2-1|TRBD2|TRBV27|NA
CAGSAFSGAYNEQFF
TGTGCCGGCAGTGCGTTCAGCGGGGCCTACAATGAGCAGTTCTTC
>TRBJ2-7|TRBD2|TRBV4-3|NA
CASSQLAGALYEQYF
TGCGCCAGCAGCCAACTAGCGGGAGCCCTCTACGAGCAGTACTTC
>TRBJ2-7|TRBD1|TRBV2|few
CASSFDRGDYEQYF
TGTGCCAGCAGCTTTGACAGGGGAGACTACGAGCAGTACTTC
>TRBJ2-7|TRBD1|TRBV24-1|many
CATSDPGGHEQYF
TGTGCCACCAGTGATCCAGGGGGCCACGAGCAGTACTTC
>TRBJ2-3|NA|TRBV24-1|few
CATSDPRAAPDGDTQYF
TGTGCCACCAGTGATCCGAGGGCGGCCCCGGATGGAGATACGCAGTATTTT
>TRBJ2-5|NA|TRBV12-3/TRBV12-4|many
CASSRTGYQETQYF
TGTGCCAGCAGTCGAACAGGTTACCAAGAGACCCAGTACTTC
>TRBJ2-1|NA|TRBV19|NA
CASSIGSGGSYNEQFF
TGTGCCAGTAGTATAGGTTCCGGGGGTTCCTACAATGAGCAGTTCTTC
>TRBJ2-7|NA|TRBV12-3/TRBV12-4|many
CASSPTFGAYEQYF
TGTGCCAGCAGCCCGACATTTGGTGCCTACGAGCAGTACTTC
>TRBJ2-7|NA|TRBV7-9|many
CASSLVPRDHEQYF
TGTGCCAGCAGCTTAGTACCCAGGGACCACGAGCAGTACTTC
>TRBJ2-7|TRBD1|TRBV27|many
CASSWRQGAYEQYF
TGTGCCAGCAGTTGGCGACAGGGGGCCTACGAGCAGTACTTC
>TRBJ2-2|NA|TRBV30|many
CAWSLTGPGELFF
TGTGCCTGGAGCCTCACGGGGCCCGGGGAGCTGTTTTTT
>TRBJ1-4|TRBD1|TRBV6-5|once
CASSWDGGVGGEKLFF
TGTGCCAGCAGTTGGGACGGGGGAGTAGGGGGCGAAAAACTGTTTTTT
>TRBJ1-5|NA|TRBV3-1|many
CASSQGEYSNQPQHF
TGTGCCAGCAGCCAAGGGGAGTATAGCAATCAGCCCCAGCATTTT
>TRBJ2-3|NA|TRBV10-3|NA
CAISDLGVSTDTQYF
TGTGCCATCAGTGACCTAGGGGTGAGCACAGATACGCAGTATTTT
>TRBJ2-5|TRBD2|TRBV14|NA
CASSRASGGRQETQYF
TGTGCCAGCAGCCGGGCTAGCGGGGGAAGGCAAGAGACCCAGTACTTC
>TRBJ2-7|TRBD2|TRBV29-1|many
CSVEDRAGVAYEQYF
TGCAGCGTTGAAGATCGCGCGGGAGTTGCCTACGAGCAGTACTTC
>TRBJ2-1|NA|TRBV27|few
CASSLLGKSSYNEQFF
TGTGCCAGCAGTTTATTGGGAAAGAGCTCCTACAATGAGCAGTTCTTC
>TRBJ2-7|NA|TRBV7-9|NA
CASSFTHEQYF
TGTGCCAGCAGCTTCACCCACGAGCAGTACTTC
>TRBJ1-6|NA|TRBV7-2|many
CASSLDHGSLESPLHF
TGTGCCAGCAGCTTAGACCATGGCAGTCTAGAGTCACCCCTCCACTTT
>TRBJ2-4|TRBD1|TRBV28|NA
CASSLGQGKENF
TGTGCCAGCAGTTTAGGACAGGGTAAGGAGAACTTC
>TRBJ2-7|NA|TRBV2|few
CASSDTRTPLGRYF
TGTGCCAGCAGTGACACCCGGACCCCGCTCGGGCGGTACTTC
>TRBJ2-3|NA|TRBV6-2/TRBV6-3|NA
CASSHTDSEYF
TGTGCCAGCAGTCACACGGACAGTGAGTATTTT
>TRBJ2-7|NA|TRBV28|many
CASSLPGPEQYF
TGTGCCAGCAGTTTACCTGGTCCCGAGCAGTACTTC
>TRBJ2-1|TRBD2|TRBV7-6|NA
CASSRRLAEVQFF
TGTGCCAGCAGCCGACGACTAGCGGAGGTACAGTTCTTC
>TRBJ2-2|TRBD1|TRBV7-3|NA
CASSLGIGQAMNTGELFF
TGTGCCAGCAGCTTAGGGATCGGACAGGCCATGAACACCGGGGAGCTGTTTTTT
>TRBJ1-4|NA|TRBV5-1|NA
CASSPRGAREKLFF
TGCGCCAGCAGCCCGAGGGGGGCTCGTGAAAAACTGTTTTTT
>TRBJ2-7|TRBD2|TRBV4-3|many
CASSQDSSGRARWYEQYF
TGCGCCAGCAGCCAAGATTCTAGCGGGAGGGCCCGCTGGTACGAGCAGTACTTC
>TRBJ2-1|TRBD2|TRBV7-9|few
CASSLVAGGPNEQFF
TGTGCCAGCAGCTTAGTAGCGGGAGGGCCGAATGAGCAGTTCTTC
>TRBJ2-7|NA|TRBV11-2|NA
CASSLGGGRTYEQYF
TGTGCCAGCAGCTTAGGTGGGGGAAGAACCTACGAGCAGTACTTC
>TRBJ2-2|NA|TRBV19|NA
CASSPLEWGINTGELFF
TGTGCCAGTAGCCCTTTGGAATGGGGTATCAACACCGGGGAGCTGTTTTTT
>TRBJ2-4|TRBD1|TRBV18|many
CASSPRDRAENIQYF
TGTGCCAGCTCCCCAAGAGACAGGGCGGAAAACATTCAGTACTTC
>TRBJ2-2|TRBD1|TRBV7-7|NA
CASSLVDRGTNTGELFF
TGTGCCAGCAGCTTAGTAGACAGGGGGACGAACACCGGGGAGCTGTTTTTT
>TRBJ1-1|NA|TRBV12-5|few
CASGLVLGKGVGTNTEAFF
TGTGCTAGTGGTTTGGTACTAGGAAAGGGAGTAGGGACTAACACTGAAGCTTTCTTT
>TRBJ2-7|NA|TRBV7-6|NA
CASSVQTGYEQYF
TGTGCCAGCAGCGTTCAAACCGGATACGAGCAGTACTTC
>TRBJ2-5|TRBD1|TRBV29-1|NA
CSVEKDRVYSETQCF
TGCAGCGTTGAGAAGGACAGGGTTTATTCGGAGACCCAGTGCTTC
>TRBJ2-5|TRBD2|TRBV20-1|few
CSARDLLAGQETQYF
TGCAGTGCCCGGGATTTACTAGCGGGGCAAGAGACCCAGTACTTC
>TRBJ2-3|TRBD2|TRBV20-1|once
CSATPGLAGGGSDTQYF
TGCAGTGCAACCCCGGGATTAGCGGGGGGAGGATCAGATACGCAGTATTTT
>TRBJ1-2|NA|TRBV5-6|few
CASSLEQNIYGYTF
TGTGCCAGCAGCTTGGAGCAGAATATCTATGGCTACACCTTC
>TRBJ2-3|TRBD2|TRBV9|once
CASGVGTSHTDTQYF
TGTGCCAGCGGCGTCGGGACTAGCCACACAGATACGCAGTATTTT
>TRBJ1-1|NA|TRBV7-8|NA
CASSHSRSPNTEAFF
TGTGCCAGCAGCCACTCGAGAAGTCCGAACACTGAAGCTTTCTTT
>TRBJ1-5|TRBD1|TRBV16|NA
CASSQNDRGLKSQPQHF
TGTGCCAGCAGCCAGAATGACAGGGGGCTAAAGAGTCAGCCCCAGCATTTT
>TRBJ1-1|NA|TRBV13|NA
CASSPERGTEAFF
TGTGCCAGCAGCCCGGAACGGGGCACTGAAGCTTTCTTT
>TRBJ1-5|NA|TRBV20-1|NA
CSASADSNQPQHF
TGCAGTGCTAGTGCGGACAGCAATCAGCCCCAGCATTTT
>TRBJ2-5|TRBD2|TRBV7-9|NA
CASSTTSGGPKTVETQYF
TGTGCCAGCAGCACTACTAGCGGGGGGCCAAAAACGGTAGAGACCCAGTACTTC
>TRBJ1-1|NA|TRBV25-1|few
CAGSVTVSTEAFF
TGTGCCGGCAGTGTAACGGTTTCCACTGAAGCTTTCTTT
>TRBJ2-3|TRBD1|TRBV12-5|few
CASGLSGGKTDTQYF
TGTGCTAGTGGTTTGTCAGGGGGCAAGACAGATACGCAGTATTTT
>TRBJ2-3|TRBD2|TRBV27|few
CASSKQRVAGITDTQYF
TGTGCCAGCAGTAAACAACGGGTAGCGGGAATTACAGATACGCAGTATTTT
>TRBJ2-5|TRBD1|TRBV12-3/TRBV12-4|many
CASSGGQGGETQYF
TGTGCCAGCAGTGGGGGACAGGGCGGCGAGACCCAGTACTTC